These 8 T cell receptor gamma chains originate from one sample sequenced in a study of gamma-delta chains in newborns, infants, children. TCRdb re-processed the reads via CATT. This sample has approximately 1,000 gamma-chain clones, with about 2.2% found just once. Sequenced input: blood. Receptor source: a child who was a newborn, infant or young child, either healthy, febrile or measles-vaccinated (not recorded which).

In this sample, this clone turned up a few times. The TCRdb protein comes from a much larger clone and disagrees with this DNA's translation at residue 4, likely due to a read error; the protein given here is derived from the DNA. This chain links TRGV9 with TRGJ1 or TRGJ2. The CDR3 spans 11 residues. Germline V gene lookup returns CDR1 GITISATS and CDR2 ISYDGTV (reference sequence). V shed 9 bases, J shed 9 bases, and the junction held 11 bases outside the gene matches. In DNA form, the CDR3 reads TGTGCCTTGAGTCCGGGAATTAAGAAACTCTTT. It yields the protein CALSPGIKKLF.

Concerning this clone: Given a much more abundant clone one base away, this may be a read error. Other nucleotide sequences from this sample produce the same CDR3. CDR3 amino acids: CALWEVPSQELGKKIKVF. CDR3 nucleotides: TGTGCCTTGTGGGAGGTGCCATCTCAAGAGCTGGGCAAAAAAATCAAGGTATTT. The chain employs TRGV9 and TRGJP. The CDR3 extends over 18 amino acids. Germline CDR1 is GITISATS and CDR2 is ISYDGTV (reference sequence).

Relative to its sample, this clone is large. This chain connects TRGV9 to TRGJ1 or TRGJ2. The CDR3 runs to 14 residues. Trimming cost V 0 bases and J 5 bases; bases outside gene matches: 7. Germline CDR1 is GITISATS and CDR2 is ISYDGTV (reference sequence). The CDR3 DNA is TGTGCCTTGTGGGAGGTGCGCAGGCATTATAAGAAACTCTTT. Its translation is CALWEVRRHYKKLF.

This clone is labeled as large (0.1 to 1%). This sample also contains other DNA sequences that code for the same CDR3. CDR3 DNA: TGTGCCTTGTGGGAGGTGCCCGGTCAAGAGTTGGGCAAAAAAATCAAGGTATTT. Protein sequence: CALWEVPGQELGKKIKVF. The chain recombines TRGV9 with TRGJP. J was trimmed by 4 bases and V by 0 bases; bases with no gene match: 6. This CDR3 region has 18 residues. CDR1 and CDR2 (germline): GITISATS, ISYDGTV (reference sequence).

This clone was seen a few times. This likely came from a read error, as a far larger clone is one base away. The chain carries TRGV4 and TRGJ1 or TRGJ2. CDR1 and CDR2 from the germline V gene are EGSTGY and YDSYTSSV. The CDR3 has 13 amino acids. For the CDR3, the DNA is TGTGCCACTTGGGATGGGCAGGATTATAAGAAACTCTTT. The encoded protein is CATWDGQDYKKLF.

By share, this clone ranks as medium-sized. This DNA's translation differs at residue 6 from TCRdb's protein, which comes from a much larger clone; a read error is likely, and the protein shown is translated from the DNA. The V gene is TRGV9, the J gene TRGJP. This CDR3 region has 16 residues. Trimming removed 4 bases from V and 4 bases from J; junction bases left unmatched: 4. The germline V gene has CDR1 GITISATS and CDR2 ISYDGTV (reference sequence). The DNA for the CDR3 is TGTGCCTTGTGGGAACACCAAGAGTTGGGCAAAAAAATCAAGGTATTT. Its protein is CALWEHQELGKKIKVF.

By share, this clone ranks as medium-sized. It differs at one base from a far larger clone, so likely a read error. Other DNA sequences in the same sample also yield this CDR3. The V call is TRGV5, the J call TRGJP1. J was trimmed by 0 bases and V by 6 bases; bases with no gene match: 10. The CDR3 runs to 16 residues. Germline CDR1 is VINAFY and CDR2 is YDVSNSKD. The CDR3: CATWSFGYTTGWFKIF. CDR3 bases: TGTGCCACCTGGAGTTTTGGTTATACCACTGGTTGGTTCAAGATATTT.

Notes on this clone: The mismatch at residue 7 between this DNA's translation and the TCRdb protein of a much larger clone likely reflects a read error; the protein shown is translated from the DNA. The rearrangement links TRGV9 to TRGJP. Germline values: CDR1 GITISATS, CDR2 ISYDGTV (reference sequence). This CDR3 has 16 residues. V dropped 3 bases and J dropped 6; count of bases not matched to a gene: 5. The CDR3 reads CALWEPRELGKKIKVF. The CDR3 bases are TGTGCCTTGTGGGAGCCGCGAGAGTTGGGCAAAAAAATCAAGGTATTT.